This entry lists 29 T cell receptor beta chains sequenced from one sample in a study of blood T cell repertoires in COVID-19. Method: immunoSEQ multiplex PCR; TCRdb's copy keeps in-frame clones and lacks some. The sample has about 170,000 clones, 84% seen once; the top ten hold approximately 2.6%. Sequencing was carried out using peripheral blood. These receptors came from an elderly woman with COVID-19, enrolled during active disease.

CDR3 coding DNA: TGCGCCAGCAGCCTGAGGGGGAATGTGAACACTGAAGCTTTCTTT. Protein product: CASSLRGNVNTEAFF. The genes are TRBV5-1 and TRBJ1-1; maybe TRBD1 (6 bases). Deletions cut 4 bases from V and 0 bases from J, with 13 bases between. CDR1 and CDR2 from the germline V gene are SGHRS and YFSETQ. The CDR3 is 15 amino acids. Complete variable domain (other parts from reference TRBV5-1 and TRBJ1-1): KAGVTQTPRYLIKTRGQQVTLSCSPISGHRSVSWYQQTPGQGLQFLFEYFSETQRNKGNFPGRFSGRQFSNSRSEMNVSTLELGDSALYLCASSLRGNVNTEAFFGQGTRLTVV.

The chain combines TRBV5-1 with TRBJ2-1, with 10 bases identical to TRBD2. Losses at the gene ends were 3 bases for V and 4 bases for J; bases not matched to a gene: 7. The CDR3 contains 16 residues. Germline-derived CDR1 and CDR2 are SGHRS and YFSETQ. CDR3 region: CASSSPGLAEYNEQFF. CDR3 nucleotides: TGCGCCAGCAGCTCTCCAGGACTAGCGGAGTACAATGAGCAGTTCTTC.

The chain links TRBV5-1 to TRBJ2-7; 11 nucleotides align to TRBD2. The V segment lost 4 bases and the J segment 0 bases; nucleotides outside the gene matches: 6. Germline V gene sequence: CDR1 SGHRS, CDR2 YFSETQ. This CDR3 comprises 16 residues. CDR3 nucleotide sequence: TGCGCCAGCAGCCCCGGGACTAGCGGATACTCCTACGAGCAGTACTTC. This codes for CASSPGTSGYSYEQYF. The variable domain in full, with the rest retrieved from reference TRBV5-1 and TRBJ2-7, is KAGVTQTPRYLIKTRGQQVTLSCSPISGHRSVSWYQQTPGQGLQFLFEYFSETQRNKGNFPGRFSGRQFSNSRSEMNVSTLELGDSALYLCASSPGTSGYSYEQYFGPGTRLTVT.

This clone appeared once. The chain carries TRBV5-8 and TRBJ2-5; 10 nucleotides align to TRBD2. The CDR3 extends over 17 amino acids. V lost 1 base and J lost 5; bases outside the gene matches: 11. Germline assignment: CDR1 SGHTS and CDR2 YDEGEE. The CDR3 loop is CASSLLGFLAGEETQYF. DNA of the CDR3: TGTGCCAGCAGCTTGCTTGGATTCCTAGCGGGAGAGGAGACCCAGTACTTC.

The chain joins TRBV5-4 to TRBJ1-3, with 7 bases aligning to TRBD1. Germline V lookup: CDR1 SGHNT, CDR2 YYREEE (reference sequence). The CDR3 is 15 amino acids. V shed 1 base and J 4 bases; nucleotides not matched to a gene: 5. The CDR3: CASSLKGASGNTIYF. In DNA, the CDR3 is TGTGCCAGCAGCTTGAAGGGGGCTTCCGGAAACACCATATATTTT. Drawing the rest from reference TRBV5-4 and TRBJ1-3, the complete variable domain is ETGVTQSPTHLIKTRGQQVTLRCSSQSGHNTVSWYQQALGQGPQFIFQYYREEENGRGNFPPRFSGLQFPNYSSELNVNALELDDSALYLCASSLKGASGNTIYFGEGSWLTVV.

The chain employs TRBV7-2 and TRBJ1-2; a weak D match, TRBD1 (5 bases). Trimming removed 5 bases at V and 8 bases at J, with 27 bases between. Germline V gives CDR1 SGHTA, CDR2 FQGNSA. The CDR3 length is 17 residues. DNA for the CDR3: TGTGCCAGCAGCATTACTGGCCGTCCTGGGGCAGATAAAGGCTACACCTTC. Translation gives CASSITGRPGADKGYTF.

The chain combines TRBV6-5 with TRBJ1-2; 11 bases fit TRBD1. This CDR3 has 16 residues. Losses at the gene ends were 0 bases for V and 8 bases for J; bases not matched to a gene: 8. Germline V gene lookup returns CDR1 MNHEY and CDR2 SVGAGI. Here the CDR3 reads CASSYSPGQGGYGYTF. The CDR3 region has the DNA TGTGCCAGCAGTTACTCTCCGGGACAGGGGGGATACGGCTACACCTTC.

In DNA form, the CDR3 reads TGTGCCAGTCATAAGGCCGGGACACTGAACACTGAAGCTTTCTTT. This gives the protein CASHKAGTLNTEAFF. V gene TRBV27 combines with J gene TRBJ1-1, with D tentatively TRBD1 (6 bases). Germline CDR1 MNHEY, CDR2 SMNVEV (reference sequence). V was pared by 9 bases and J by 0 bases, with 17 bases between. CDR3 size: 15 residues.

A few counts support this clone. This chain joins TRBV24-1 and TRBJ2-1; a weak D match, TRBD1 (6 bases). Deletions cut 7 bases from V and 5 bases from J, with 14 bases between. CDR3 length: 14 amino acids. The germline CDR1 and CDR2 sequences are KGHDR and SFDVKD. The CDR3 reads CATSSDSYDNEQFF. The DNA of the CDR3 is TGTGCCACCAGCTCGGACAGCTACGACAATGAGCAGTTCTTC.

This clone was picked up one time. V usage is TRBV5-1 and J usage is TRBJ2-1, with a possible D match to TRBD1 (6 bases). Germline CDR1 reads SGHRS; CDR2 reads YFSETQ. This CDR3 contains 13 residues. V shed 6 bases and J shed 5 bases, with 12 bases lying between them. DNA for the CDR3: TGCGCCAGCACCCCGGGACAAAACAATGAGCAGTTCTTC. The encoded protein is CASTPGQNNEQFF.

The CDR3 DNA sequence: TGCGCCAGCAGCTCGGGAAGGGGGCTCGGCTATGGCTACACCTTC. Its protein is CASSSGRGLGYGYTF. The rearrangement uses TRBV5-1 and TRBJ1-2, with 7 nucleotides matching TRBD1. CDR1 and CDR2 (germline): SGHRS, YFSETQ. Trimming took 3 bases from V and 4 from J; bases not matched to a gene: 9. The CDR3 is 15 residues long.

The V gene is TRBV28, the J gene TRBJ2-7; D gene ambiguous. The germline V gene encodes CDR1 MDHEN and CDR2 SYDVKM. Trimming shortened V by 4 bases and J by 4 bases, and 14 bases separated the two germline ends. The CDR3 is 14 amino acids. The CDR3 DNA reads TGTGCCAGCAGTTCTATGCCCCCTAAGTACGAGCAGTACTTC. It codes for CASSSMPPKYEQYF.

The chain has TRBV7-6 and TRBJ2-7; 8 nucleotides agree with TRBD1. V shed 3 bases, J shed 3 bases, and the junction held 4 bases outside the gene matches. This CDR3 is 14 amino acids long. Looked up from germline, CDR1 is SGHVS and CDR2 is FNYEAQ. For the CDR3, the DNA is TGTGCCAGCAGCTTGGACAGGGCCGGCTACGAGCAGTACTTC. Its translation: CASSLDRAGYEQYF.

The chain employs TRBV6-6 and TRBJ1-4; TRBD1 aligns across 9 bases. The CDR3 sequence is 15 residues long. Germline V lookup: CDR1 MNHNY, CDR2 SVGAGI (reference sequence). Trimming cost V 4 bases and J 11 bases; bases outside gene matches: 11. Here the CDR3 reads CASSFLPGQGDKLFF. CDR3 sequence (DNA): TGTGCCAGCAGTTTCCTACCGGGACAGGGTGATAAACTGTTTTTT.

This clone showed up just once. CDR3 nucleotide sequence: TGTGCCAGCAGCTTAGCTGCAGGGGGCGCGGGGGTCTACGAGCAGTACTTC. Translated, it gives CASSLAAGGAGVYEQYF. The J gene is TRBJ2-7, the V gene TRBV7-8; D possibly corresponds to TRBD1 (8 bases). Trimming cost V 0 bases and J 3 bases, with 18 bases left between them. The length of the CDR3 is 17 residues. The germline CDR1 and CDR2 sequences are SGHVS and FQNEAQ.

This clone was seen just once. The chain couples TRBV9 to TRBJ2-7, with 7 bases aligning to TRBD2. CDR3 size: 14 residues. V trimming: 0 bases; J trimming: 3 bases; junction bases outside the gene matches: 3. The germline CDR1 and CDR2 sequences are SGDLS and YYNGEE. CDR3 nucleotides: TGTGCCAGCAGCGTAGCGGGAGGATTCTACGAGCAGTACTTC. It yields the protein CASSVAGGFYEQYF.

This chain joins TRBV7-3 and TRBJ1-2; D unclear. Germline CDR1 is SGHTA and CDR2 is FQGTGA. V gave up 6 bases and J gave up 7 bases, with 15 bases separating them. The CDR3 spans 13 residues. Here the CDR3 reads CASRYVPSGGYTF. Here the CDR3 DNA reads TGTGCCAGCAGATATGTCCCCTCGGGTGGCTACACCTTC. Full variable domain (missing parts from reference TRBV7-3 and TRBJ1-2): GAGVSQTPSNKVTEKGKYVELRCDPISGHTALYWYRQSLGQGPEFLIYFQGTGAADDSGLPNDRFFAVRPEGSVSTLKIQRTERGDSAVYLCASRYVPSGGYTFGSGTRLTVV.

V usage is TRBV6-5 and J usage is TRBJ1-1; tentative D call: TRBD1 (5 bases). Germline values: CDR1 MNHEY, CDR2 SVGAGI. The V and J ends lost 0 bases and 6 bases respectively, with 8 bases between them. CDR3 length: 13 amino acids. The CDR3, as DNA: TGTGCCAGCAGTTACTCCTGGGGCCCTGAAGCTTTCTTT. Translating gives CASSYSWGPEAFF.

This sequence joins TRBV9 and TRBJ2-2, with D perhaps TRBD2 (6 bases). The V and J ends lost 6 bases and 0 bases respectively, with 9 bases between them. The CDR3 is 14 amino acids. Germline V gives CDR1 SGDLS, CDR2 YYNGEE. CDR3 residues: CASKASANTGELFF. The CDR3 DNA is TGTGCCAGCAAGGCTAGCGCGAACACCGGGGAGCTGTTTTTT.

V and J are TRBV6-1 and TRBJ2-7; the match to TRBD1 covers 11 bases. Per germline, CDR1 MNHNS and CDR2 SASEGT. Trimming cost V 2 bases and J 4 bases; bases outside gene matches: 4. The CDR3 contains 15 residues. The DNA of the CDR3 is TGTGCCAGCAGTGAATCGGACAGGGGGCCGTACGAGCAGTACTTC. It translates to CASSESDRGPYEQYF.

This clone was recorded a few times. V usage is TRBV18 and J usage is TRBJ1-1; D is perhaps TRBD1 (6 bases). The V gene lost 2 bases and the J gene lost 7 bases, with 17 bases spanning the gap. The CDR3 length is 15 residues. Germline assignment: CDR1 KGHSH and CDR2 LQKENI. The chain's CDR3 is CASSPAGDGRGEAFF. The CDR3 DNA reads TGTGCCAGCTCACCAGCAGGGGATGGTAGGGGTGAAGCTTTCTTT.

The J gene is TRBJ2-3, the V gene TRBV7-3; the match to TRBD2 covers 8 bases. Trimming cost V 5 bases and J 13 bases; bases outside gene matches: 11. This CDR3 has 13 amino acids. CDR1 and CDR2 from the germline V gene are SGHTA and FQGTGA. The chain's CDR3 is CASSPIGGAPEYF. The CDR3 region has the DNA TGTGCCAGCAGCCCTATCGGGGGGGCCCCGGAGTATTTT. The whole variable domain, filled in from reference TRBV7-3 and TRBJ2-3, reads GAGVSQTPSNKVTEKGKYVELRCDPISGHTALYWYRQSLGQGPEFLIYFQGTGAADDSGLPNDRFFAVRPEGSVSTLKIQRTERGDSAVYLCASSPIGGAPEYFGPGTRLTVL.

The rearrangement links TRBV2 to TRBJ1-1; D is uncertain. This CDR3 comprises 12 residues. V lost 11 bases, J lost 0 bases, and 10 bases lay in between. The germline V gene encodes CDR1 SNHLY and CDR2 FYNNEI. The CDR3 here is CAVKAVNTEAFF. The CDR3 bases are TGTGCCGTGAAAGCTGTGAACACTGAAGCTTTCTTT.

The V gene is TRBV5-1, the J gene TRBJ1-1, with unresolved D. CDR1 and CDR2 (germline): SGHRS, YFSETQ. Trimming left V 3 bases short and J 6 bases short, with 9 bases between. This CDR3 contains 12 residues. CDR3 coding DNA: TGCGCCAGCAGCTCCCGGCAGGCTGAAGCTTTCTTT. Its protein is CASSSRQAEAFF.

This chain joins TRBV12-3 or TRBV12-4 and TRBJ1-4, with D hard to call. This CDR3 has 13 residues. With 3 bases removed from V and 8 bases from J, the gap between germline ends came to 10 bases. The CDR3 bases are TGTGCCAGCAGTTTTAGTTTTCGAGAAAAACTGTTTTTT. Translated, it gives CASSFSFREKLFF.

The chain employs TRBV27 and TRBJ2-1; weak D call: TRBD1 (6 bases). The CDR3 runs to 14 residues. Trimming removed 6 bases from V and 0 bases from J, with 9 bases in between. Germline V CDR1 and CDR2: MNHEY, SMNVEV (reference sequence). CDR3: CASRDSSSYNEQFF. In nucleotides, the CDR3 is TGTGCCAGCAGGGACAGTAGCTCCTACAATGAGCAGTTCTTC.

This clone was observed a single time. The chain has TRBV4-2 and TRBJ2-5; 7 nucleotides line up with TRBD2. The V gene end was trimmed by 4 bases and the J gene end by 3 bases; junction bases not matched to a gene: 8. The CDR3 sequence is 15 residues long. Germline lookup yields CDR1 LGHNA and CDR2 YNFKEQ. The CDR3 DNA reads as TGTGCCAGCAGCCTTCGAGGGAGCGGGGAAGAGACCCAGTACTTC. This encodes CASSLRGSGEETQYF.

This chain uses TRBV27 with TRBJ1-2, with 7 bases identical to TRBD1. The CDR3 consists of 13 residues. Unmatched junction bases numbered 5, after V lost 6 bases and J lost 4 bases. Germline V lookup: CDR1 MNHEY, CDR2 SMNVEV (reference sequence). The CDR3 DNA is TGTGCCAGCAGGGGGACAGTCCTCTATGGCTACACCTTC. Translation: CASRGTVLYGYTF.

The count of this clone is one. V gene TRBV11-3 combines with J gene TRBJ1-1; D is perhaps TRBD1 (5 bases). Trimming took 6 bases from V and 3 from J, leaving 11 bases between them. This CDR3 comprises 13 residues. The germline V gene has CDR1 SGHNT and CDR2 YENEEA. CDR3 protein: CASSQTGYTEAFF. CDR3 coding DNA: TGTGCCAGCAGTCAAACAGGCTACACTGAAGCTTTCTTT. The variable domain in full, completed from reference TRBV11-3 and TRBJ1-1, reads EAGVVQSPRYKIIEKKQPVAFWCNPISGHNTLYWYLQNLGQGPELLIRYENEEAVDDSQLPKDRFSAERLKGVDSTLKIQPAELGDSAVYLCASSQTGYTEAFFGQGTRLTVV.